These T cell receptor beta chains were read from a single sample in a study of memory CD4+ T cells and cytomegalovirus serostatus. Clones were sequenced by immunoSEQ multiplex PCR, and TCRdb holds only the in-frame ones, with some missing. Among approximately 41,000 clones listed, 76% were seen once. Sequencing was performed on memory CD4+ T cells from blood. These receptors came from an adult in good health and CMV-seronegative. Both conserved end residues are part of each CDR3. Each record gives: J gene, CDR3 length, V gene, D gene, clone size, CDR3 DNA, CDR3 protein. D genes are given only for firm matches. The listing skips clone size in some rows; elsewhere it reads once, few, many or a size class.

J gene: TRBJ2-2
CDR3 length: 14
V gene: TRBV29-1
D gene: NA
clone size: NA
CDR3 DNA: TGCAGCGTTGGGGGGTCCGCGAACACCGGGGAGCTGTTTTTT
CDR3 protein: CSVGGSANTGELFF

J gene: TRBJ2-7
CDR3 length: 13
V gene: TRBV7-2
D gene: NA
clone size: NA
CDR3 DNA: TGTGCCAGCAGACCGACAGGAGACTACGAGCAGTACTTC
CDR3 protein: CASRPTGDYEQYF

J gene: TRBJ1-4
CDR3 length: 15
V gene: TRBV5-4
D gene: TRBD1
clone size: NA
CDR3 DNA: TGTGCCAGCAGCTTCCGGACAGGGGATAATGAAAAACTGTTTTTT
CDR3 protein: CASSFRTGDNEKLFF

J gene: TRBJ2-7
CDR3 length: 13
V gene: TRBV7-8
D gene: NA
clone size: NA
CDR3 DNA: TGTGCCAGCGGTCGGGAGTCTGCCTACGAGCAGTACTTC
CDR3 protein: CASGRESAYEQYF

J gene: TRBJ2-5
CDR3 length: 12
V gene: TRBV7-2
D gene: TRBD1
clone size: NA
CDR3 DNA: TGTGCCAGCAGCTTAGCCACAGGGGTTTGGTACTTC
CDR3 protein: CASSLATGVWYF

J gene: TRBJ1-2
CDR3 length: 13
V gene: TRBV6-5
D gene: NA
clone size: NA
CDR3 DNA: TGTGCCAGCAGTCTCGACAATAACTATGGCTACACCTTC
CDR3 protein: CASSLDNNYGYTF

J gene: TRBJ2-5
CDR3 length: 14
V gene: TRBV10-3
D gene: TRBD2
clone size: NA
CDR3 DNA: TGTGCCATCAGTGGAGGTAGCGGGAGTGAGACCCAGTACTTC
CDR3 protein: CAISGGSGSETQYF

J gene: TRBJ1-4
CDR3 length: 14
V gene: TRBV15
D gene: TRBD1
clone size: few
CDR3 DNA: TGTGCCACCAGCTTTGACACAGGGGGTGAAAAACTGTTTTTT
CDR3 protein: CATSFDTGGEKLFF

J gene: TRBJ2-7
CDR3 length: 16
V gene: TRBV9
D gene: NA
clone size: NA
CDR3 DNA: TGTGCCAGCAGCGTAGGCGGGGTCGCGGACTCCTACGAGCAGTACTTC
CDR3 protein: CASSVGGVADSYEQYF

J gene: TRBJ1-1
CDR3 length: 14
V gene: TRBV4-3
D gene: NA
clone size: NA
CDR3 DNA: TGCGCCAGCAGCCAAGGACCCCGAGGGACTGAAGCTTTCTTT
CDR3 protein: CASSQGPRGTEAFF

J gene: TRBJ1-3
CDR3 length: 14
V gene: TRBV5-6
D gene: NA
clone size: NA
CDR3 DNA: TGTGCCAGCAGCTCCCCCGGGAGTGGAAACACCATATATTTT
CDR3 protein: CASSSPGSGNTIYF

J gene: TRBJ1-2
CDR3 length: 15
V gene: TRBV18
D gene: TRBD1
clone size: NA
CDR3 DNA: TGTGCCAGCTCACCCCGGAGACAGGGATACTATGGCTACACCTTC
CDR3 protein: CASSPRRQGYYGYTF

J gene: TRBJ2-3
CDR3 length: 19
V gene: TRBV4-2
D gene: TRBD2
clone size: NA
CDR3 DNA: TGTGCCAGCAGCCGGACTAGCGGGAGTATGCTAGCCCTCACAGATACGCAGTATTTT
CDR3 protein: CASSRTSGSMLALTDTQYF

J gene: TRBJ2-3
CDR3 length: 14
V gene: TRBV30
D gene: NA
clone size: few
CDR3 DNA: TGTGCCTGGGCCTCAGGGCAAGCCACAGATACGCAGTATTTT
CDR3 protein: CAWASGQATDTQYF

J gene: TRBJ2-7
CDR3 length: 15
V gene: TRBV7-9
D gene: NA
clone size: NA
CDR3 DNA: TGTGCCAGCAGCTCACGTGCCGGGGTATTCTACGAGCAGTACTTC
CDR3 protein: CASSSRAGVFYEQYF

J gene: TRBJ2-7
CDR3 length: 14
V gene: TRBV2
D gene: NA
clone size: NA
CDR3 DNA: TGTGCCAGTGGGCCTGGCGGGGTCCGATACGAGCAGTACTTC
CDR3 protein: CASGPGGVRYEQYF

J gene: TRBJ1-1
CDR3 length: 14
V gene: TRBV6-5
D gene: NA
clone size: NA
CDR3 DNA: TGTGCCAGCAGTTGGAGAGACATGAACACTGAAGCTTTCTTT
CDR3 protein: CASSWRDMNTEAFF

J gene: TRBJ2-4
CDR3 length: 12
V gene: TRBV30
D gene: NA
clone size: few
CDR3 DNA: TGTGCCTGGAAGGCTAGCCCGACCATTCAGTACTTC
CDR3 protein: CAWKASPTIQYF

J gene: TRBJ2-7
CDR3 length: 13
V gene: TRBV27
D gene: NA
clone size: NA
CDR3 DNA: TGTGCCAGCAGTTCAGTGACAAGCTACGAGCAGTACTTC
CDR3 protein: CASSSVTSYEQYF

J gene: TRBJ2-1
CDR3 length: 14
V gene: TRBV28
D gene: TRBD2
clone size: NA
CDR3 DNA: TGTGCCAGCAGTGGACTAGCGGGGGTGGGTGAGCAGTTCTTC
CDR3 protein: CASSGLAGVGEQFF

J gene: TRBJ2-2
CDR3 length: 13
V gene: TRBV30
D gene: TRBD1
clone size: NA
CDR3 DNA: TGTGCCTGGAGGAGACAGGGTGTCGGGGAGCTGTTTTTT
CDR3 protein: CAWRRQGVGELFF

J gene: TRBJ2-7
CDR3 length: 15
V gene: TRBV4-3
D gene: NA
clone size: NA
CDR3 DNA: TGCGCCAGCAGCCAAGGCGGGCCGGGAAAATACGAGCAGTACTTC
CDR3 protein: CASSQGGPGKYEQYF

J gene: TRBJ2-2
CDR3 length: 15
V gene: TRBV2
D gene: TRBD2
clone size: NA
CDR3 DNA: TGTGCCAGCAGTGAATCCACTAGCGACACCGGGGAGCTGTTTTTT
CDR3 protein: CASSESTSDTGELFF

J gene: TRBJ1-1
CDR3 length: 15
V gene: TRBV19
D gene: NA
clone size: few
CDR3 DNA: TGTGCCAGTAGTATAGTTGGAAGGAGGAACACTGAAGCTTTCTTT
CDR3 protein: CASSIVGRRNTEAFF

J gene: TRBJ2-1
CDR3 length: 15
V gene: TRBV18
D gene: TRBD2
clone size: NA
CDR3 DNA: TGTGCCAGCTCACCACTAGCGGGAGTTTCGGATGAGCAGTTCTTC
CDR3 protein: CASSPLAGVSDEQFF

J gene: TRBJ1-1
CDR3 length: 16
V gene: TRBV4-2
D gene: TRBD1
clone size: few
CDR3 DNA: TGTGCCAGCAGCTCCACCTGGGGACAGGGGGAAGCTGAAGCTTTCTTT
CDR3 protein: CASSSTWGQGEAEAFF

J gene: TRBJ2-5
CDR3 length: 17
V gene: TRBV7-2
D gene: TRBD2
clone size: NA
CDR3 DNA: TGTGCCAGCAGCTTAGGGGGTGCGGGGGGATTTCAAGAGACCCAGTACTTC
CDR3 protein: CASSLGGAGGFQETQYF

J gene: TRBJ2-6
CDR3 length: 15
V gene: TRBV19
D gene: TRBD2
clone size: NA
CDR3 DNA: TGTGCCAGTGACCGCGGGGGAGGTGGGGCCAACGTCCTGACTTTC
CDR3 protein: CASDRGGGGANVLTF

J gene: TRBJ2-1
CDR3 length: 15
V gene: TRBV13
D gene: TRBD2
clone size: NA
CDR3 DNA: TGTGCCAGCAGCCTCCTAGCGGGCCTCCAAAATGAGCAGTTCTTC
CDR3 protein: CASSLLAGLQNEQFF

J gene: TRBJ2-2
CDR3 length: 13
V gene: TRBV7-2
D gene: NA
clone size: NA
CDR3 DNA: TGTGCCAGCAGCTCCGTGTATCCCGGGGAGCTGTTTTTT
CDR3 protein: CASSSVYPGELFF

J gene: TRBJ2-2
CDR3 length: 16
V gene: TRBV4-3
D gene: TRBD2
clone size: NA
CDR3 DNA: TGCGCCAGCAGCCAAGCGGGAGGATCGAGGGCCGGGGAGCTGTTTTTT
CDR3 protein: CASSQAGGSRAGELFF

J gene: TRBJ2-1
CDR3 length: 12
V gene: TRBV7-2
D gene: NA
clone size: once
CDR3 DNA: TGTGCCAGCAGTTCTAGAGACAATGAGCAGTTCTTC
CDR3 protein: CASSSRDNEQFF

J gene: TRBJ2-5
CDR3 length: 13
V gene: TRBV7-8
D gene: NA
clone size: NA
CDR3 DNA: TGTGCCAGCAGCTCCGGGTTTCAAGAGACCCAGTACTTC
CDR3 protein: CASSSGFQETQYF

J gene: TRBJ2-7
CDR3 length: 12
V gene: TRBV2
D gene: NA
clone size: NA
CDR3 DNA: TGTGCCAGCAGTGAGAGGGACTACGAGCAGTACTTC
CDR3 protein: CASSERDYEQYF

J gene: TRBJ2-2
CDR3 length: 14
V gene: TRBV13
D gene: NA
clone size: NA
CDR3 DNA: TGTGCCAGCAGCTTCGGGACTCTTACCGGGGAGCTGTTTTTT
CDR3 protein: CASSFGTLTGELFF

J gene: TRBJ1-4
CDR3 length: 16
V gene: TRBV4-3
D gene: NA
clone size: NA
CDR3 DNA: TGCGCCAGCAGCCCCGGGACTCAATACACCCACCAAAAACTGTTTTTT
CDR3 protein: CASSPGTQYTHQKLFF

J gene: TRBJ2-3
CDR3 length: 15
V gene: TRBV11-2
D gene: NA
clone size: NA
CDR3 DNA: TGTGCCAGCAGCTTATTTCGAGGAAACACAGATACGCAGTATTTT
CDR3 protein: CASSLFRGNTDTQYF

J gene: TRBJ2-7
CDR3 length: 17
V gene: TRBV27
D gene: TRBD1
clone size: NA
CDR3 DNA: TGTGCCAGCAGTTTACGCCCCCGGACAGGGGGACTCTACGAGCAGTACTTC
CDR3 protein: CASSLRPRTGGLYEQYF

J gene: TRBJ2-3
CDR3 length: 13
V gene: TRBV9
D gene: TRBD2
clone size: many
CDR3 DNA: TGTGCCAGCAGCGTGTATGCGGGAGCCCGTCAGTATTTT
CDR3 protein: CASSVYAGARQYF

J gene: TRBJ2-5
CDR3 length: 14
V gene: TRBV18
D gene: NA
clone size: NA
CDR3 DNA: TGTGCCAGCTCACCACGGGGCGGAAAAGAGACCCAGTACTTC
CDR3 protein: CASSPRGGKETQYF

J gene: TRBJ2-3
CDR3 length: 16
V gene: TRBV4-2
D gene: TRBD2
clone size: NA
CDR3 DNA: TGTGCCAGCAGCCAAGTTGGGGGAGGGCCGGAAGATACGCAGTATTTT
CDR3 protein: CASSQVGGGPEDTQYF

J gene: TRBJ1-4
CDR3 length: 14
V gene: TRBV5-4
D gene: NA
clone size: NA
CDR3 DNA: TGTGCCAGCAGTCATCTAGACAGTAATGAAAAACTGTTTTTT
CDR3 protein: CASSHLDSNEKLFF

J gene: TRBJ2-7
CDR3 length: 15
V gene: TRBV5-1
D gene: NA
clone size: few
CDR3 DNA: TGCGCCAGCAGCTTTAACGGGAGACATGGTGACGAGCAGTACTTC
CDR3 protein: CASSFNGRHGDEQYF

J gene: TRBJ1-1
CDR3 length: 13
V gene: TRBV7-9
D gene: NA
clone size: NA
CDR3 DNA: TGTGCCAGCAGCTTCCAAGGGAACACTGAAGCTTTCTTT
CDR3 protein: CASSFQGNTEAFF

J gene: TRBJ2-3
CDR3 length: 14
V gene: TRBV5-5
D gene: NA
clone size: NA
CDR3 DNA: TGTGCCAGCAGCTTGGAGTCGGGGGGCGATACGCAGTATTTT
CDR3 protein: CASSLESGGDTQYF

J gene: TRBJ1-4
CDR3 length: 14
V gene: TRBV13
D gene: TRBD1
clone size: NA
CDR3 DNA: TGTGCCAGCAGCGGCCGGGACAGGAATGAAAAACTGTTTTTT
CDR3 protein: CASSGRDRNEKLFF

J gene: TRBJ1-1
CDR3 length: 14
V gene: TRBV9
D gene: NA
clone size: NA
CDR3 DNA: TGTGCCAGCAGCGTCGCGGGGGAAGGCACTGAAGCTTTCTTT
CDR3 protein: CASSVAGEGTEAFF

J gene: TRBJ2-7
CDR3 length: 14
V gene: TRBV27
D gene: TRBD1
clone size: NA
CDR3 DNA: TGTGCCACCAAACTCGGACAGGAGACATACGAGCAGTACTTC
CDR3 protein: CATKLGQETYEQYF

J gene: TRBJ2-1
CDR3 length: 15
V gene: TRBV5-4
D gene: NA
clone size: NA
CDR3 DNA: TGTGCCAGCAGCTTGTCACACGGGGATTACAATGAGCAGTTCTTC
CDR3 protein: CASSLSHGDYNEQFF

J gene: TRBJ2-3
CDR3 length: 13
V gene: TRBV5-1
D gene: NA
clone size: NA
CDR3 DNA: TGCGCCAGCAGTCCATTCCTCACAGATACGCAGTATTTT
CDR3 protein: CASSPFLTDTQYF

J gene: TRBJ1-2
CDR3 length: 15
V gene: TRBV28
D gene: NA
clone size: NA
CDR3 DNA: TGTGCCAGCAGGATTTTTGGGGGATCTAACTATGGCTACACCTTC
CDR3 protein: CASRIFGGSNYGYTF

J gene: TRBJ1-1
CDR3 length: 13
V gene: TRBV12-5
D gene: NA
clone size: NA
CDR3 DNA: TGTGCTAGTGGTACTATGGAGAACACTGAAGCTTTCTTT
CDR3 protein: CASGTMENTEAFF

J gene: TRBJ2-5
CDR3 length: 14
V gene: TRBV18
D gene: NA
clone size: NA
CDR3 DNA: TGTGCCAGCTCACCAGATGGGGGTAGGGAGACCCAGTACTTC
CDR3 protein: CASSPDGGRETQYF

J gene: TRBJ1-5
CDR3 length: 14
V gene: TRBV30
D gene: NA
clone size: NA
CDR3 DNA: TGTGCCTGGAGTGCGGGTTTCGGGGATCAGCCCCAGCATTTT
CDR3 protein: CAWSAGFGDQPQHF

J gene: TRBJ1-2
CDR3 length: 15
V gene: TRBV4-3
D gene: NA
clone size: few
CDR3 DNA: TGCGCCAGCAGCCAAGAATCGACTACTACGAGGGGCTACACCTTC
CDR3 protein: CASSQESTTTRGYTF

J gene: TRBJ2-2
CDR3 length: 17
V gene: TRBV18
D gene: TRBD2
clone size: few
CDR3 DNA: TGTGCCAGCTCACCTCCGGGGGGACGGATGAACACCGGGGAGCTGTTTTTT
CDR3 protein: CASSPPGGRMNTGELFF

J gene: TRBJ2-1
CDR3 length: 15
V gene: TRBV14
D gene: NA
clone size: NA
CDR3 DNA: TGTGCCAGCAGCCCCCTTCGAGGGATTCTACTTGAGCAGTTCTTC
CDR3 protein: CASSPLRGILLEQFF

J gene: TRBJ2-7
CDR3 length: 16
V gene: TRBV7-9
D gene: NA
clone size: NA
CDR3 DNA: TGTGCCAGCAGCTTGGTTCTGGGGGATCTGAGCTACGAGCAGTACTTC
CDR3 protein: CASSLVLGDLSYEQYF

J gene: TRBJ1-1
CDR3 length: 13
V gene: TRBV2
D gene: TRBD1
clone size: NA
CDR3 DNA: TGTGCCAGCAGATCACAGGGGGACACTGAAGCTTTCTTT
CDR3 protein: CASRSQGDTEAFF

J gene: TRBJ2-7
CDR3 length: 13
V gene: TRBV6-5
D gene: NA
clone size: NA
CDR3 DNA: TGTGCCAGCAGTTACTCGGTGGACTACGAGCAGTACTTC
CDR3 protein: CASSYSVDYEQYF